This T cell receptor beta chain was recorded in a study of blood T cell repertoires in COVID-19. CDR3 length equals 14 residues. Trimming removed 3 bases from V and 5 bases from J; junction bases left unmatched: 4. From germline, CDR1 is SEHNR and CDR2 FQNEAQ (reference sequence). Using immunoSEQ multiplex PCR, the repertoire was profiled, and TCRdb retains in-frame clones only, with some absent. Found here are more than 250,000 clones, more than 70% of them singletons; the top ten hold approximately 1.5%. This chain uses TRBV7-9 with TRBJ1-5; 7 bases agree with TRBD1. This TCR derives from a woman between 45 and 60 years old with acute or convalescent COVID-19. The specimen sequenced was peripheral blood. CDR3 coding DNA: TGTGCCAGCAGCTTCGGTCAGGGGGATCAGCCCCAGCATTTT. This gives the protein CASSFGQGDQPQHF.